This T cell receptor beta chain was captured by sequencing in a study of beta chain features in type 1 diabetes. The sequenced template was cDNA made from the entire isolated RNA. The repertoire was sequenced with immunoSEQ multiplex PCR; TCRdb's copy has only in-frame clones and lacks some. Among more than 300,000 clones listed, over 7% were seen once. Notes on the study in general: All four CD4+ subsets of Type 1 diabetes patients contained TCRB CDR3s that were moderately but significantly shorter.

The CDR3 totals 13 residues. CDR1 and CDR2 from the germline V gene are MNHEY and SVGAGI. V lost 8 bases, J lost 2 bases, and 10 bases lay in between. This clone has more than one count but fewer than ten. The antigen is undetermined. The receptor comes from a man aged 25 to 40 with type 1 diabetes. Sequenced material: central memory CD4+ T cells from blood. The chain uses TRBV6-5 and TRBJ1-5; no reliable D call. The CDR3 reads CASSGLGNQPQHF. The CDR3 bases are TGTGCCAGCTCCGGCTTAGGCAATCAGCCCCAGCATTTT.